This TCR beta chain was identified during a study of blood T cells in healthy people across ages (dated by TCRdb to 2013 to 2016). Background on the whole study: In model experiments, template switching captured roughly one uniquely barcoded TCR beta cDNA molecule for every two T cells. Using deep sequencing normalized with unique cDNA molecular identifiers, the study measured how TCR beta repertoire diversity changes with age. Donors were grouped into four age groups: young (average roughly 17 years), middle-aged (around 39), aged (approximately 67) and long-lived (approximately 82). To avoid experimental bias, donors of different ages were randomly spread across the sequencing lanes. The study analyzed two additional independent replicas of 1 million unique cDNA reads from the same blood draw for two donors, one aged 18 to 30 and one aged 80 or older. The research as a whole found: Observed TCR beta diversity per million T cells fell roughly linearly with age, and a significant reduction was already apparent by age around 44. Because the CMV infection status of the donors was unknown, age-related changes in expanded clonotypes may potentially have been confounded. Estimates of total diversity based on one million sequenced T cells were regarded as lower bounds and as underestimates. Conclusive comparison of naive and antigen-experienced compartments was prevented by the profiling of bulk unsorted PBMCs. There was a strong correlation between observed TCR beta diversity and the percentage of naive T cells measured by flow cytometry. Compared with the aged group, more naive CD4+ T cells, fewer expanded clones and increased TCR diversity were shown by the long-lived group, suggesting age selection.

The donors were some 36 Caucasian individuals from Russia, aged roughly 6 to 90 years, who were systemically healthy. Approximately 10 milliliters of peripheral blood were collected from each donor into EDTA-treated Vacutainer tubes. Ficoll-Paque density-gradient centrifugation was used to isolate PBMCs, with at least 6.5 million per sample. Trizol reagent was used to extract total RNA from the PBMCs, yielding at least 6 micrograms per sample. For every donor, flow cytometry on a PBMC aliquot measured the percentage of naive CD45RAhigh/CD27high T cells. This clonotype occurred a few times. The antigen this receptor binds is unknown. The record has no base qualities; no much larger clone is one base away. Taken from the germline V gene (reference sequence), the CDR1 and CDR2 loops are MNHEY and SMNVEV. From the cysteine up to the phenylalanine, the CDR3 has a length of 12 residues. Only the CDR3 region is kept as DNA, spanning 36 bases read in frame from base 1. V and J lose 3 bases and 8 bases, and a span of 8 bases separates them.

The library was built by means of 5' RACE. The listed sequencing device is Illumina HiSeq 2500. A second about 7 to 12 cycle PCR used a sample-barcoded 5' primer and a J-beta primer mix. A template-switch 5' adaptor carrying 12 random nucleotides introduced a unique molecular identifier onto each TCR beta cDNA molecule. Each sample yielded at least 2.5 million CDR3-containing paired-end reads. All of the RNA was converted into first-strand cDNA using the Mint cDNA synthesis kit, with a TRBC-specific oligonucleotide serving as the primer. Following uracil-DNA glycosylase treatment, a first 18-cycle PCR with universal primers M1SS and BC2_uni_R was performed on all cDNA. The paper's processing steps were these. For normalization, 1 million high-quality reads were randomly selected from each sample, with every read carrying a distinct molecular identifier. Reads with shared molecular identifiers were discarded instead of being binned into consensus sequences. MiTCR, set to a Q25 quality threshold and the strictest error-elimination algorithm, was used for CDR3 identification, clonotype clustering and error correction. A nonparametric unseen species model with Euler transformation was used to estimate lower-bound total TCR beta diversity. Using fastp at Q25 and MiXCR, TCRdb reprocessed the public reads and kept productive beta chains. Rows are unified per CDR3 protein, each entry keeping the most common DNA and genes. It is TCRdb's table, rather than the study itself, that gives the V and J calls and clone size. Recorded for this sample are fewer than 800,000 distinct CDR3 sequences; around 32% of them occurred a single time. Over 15% of the sample comes from the top ten.

This receptor was identified in an elderly woman in good health. Donor details come from another sample of the same person, matched by shared clones. Sequenced input: blood. The rearranged segments are TRBV27 and TRBJ2-1, with the D gene tentatively TRBD1 or TRBD2, based on 5 matching bases in each. The CDR3 here reads CASSLLGDEQFF. At the DNA level, the sequence is TGTGCCAGCAGTTTGTTGGGGGATGAGCAGTTCTTC.